This T cell receptor (beta chain) originates from a study of blood T cell repertoires in COVID-19. The wider study: Italy, Spain and the United States were the sources of the convalescent and acute COVID-19 samples. The cDNA or gDNA used as material had been derived from T cells, B-cell-depleted T cells, or PBMCs.

This CDR3 spans 15 amino acids. Germline-derived CDR1 and CDR2 are LGHDT and YNNKEL (reference sequence). Trimming removed 5 bases at V and 0 bases at J, with 11 bases between. In the source study's methods: Quantification of nucleated cells was approximated via reference gene primer amplification. TCRdb's copy holds only in-frame clones and misses some; the assay was immunoSEQ multiplex PCR. That table furnishes V, J and clone size, whereas the DNA furnished D and trimming. This sample has 9,500 to 15,000 clones, with about nine tenths found just once. The source is a man between 70 and 80 years old with active COVID-19. This chain links TRBV3-1 (or the pseudogene TRBV3-2) with TRBJ2-4; D not resolved. Sequencing input: peripheral blood. The CDR3 here is CASSFPSQAKNIQYF. The CDR3, as DNA: TGTGCCAGCAGCTTCCCAAGCCAAGCCAAAAACATTCAGTACTTC.